This TCR beta chain appears in the sequencing data of a study of early T cells in non-severe SARS-CoV-2 infection. As for the study in general: The authors sequenced bulk RNA from unsorted whole blood, leaving chains unpaired.

This clonotype was counted at least ten times. The antigen remains unidentified. One entry per CDR3 protein, called by TCRdb with MiXCR from the 5' RACE reads. The table records tens of thousands of distinct CDR3 sequences, roughly 5.3% of them present only once. Findings of the study overall: Lookups in VDJdb leaned toward anti-spike CD8 responses and missed private and CD4 specificities.

With V trimmed by 3 bases and J by 5 bases, 8 bases remained unmatched. The CDR3 length is 15 residues. Germline values: CDR1 MNHNS, CDR2 SASEGT. This sequence was found in an adult who was a healthcare worker with PCR-confirmed SARS-CoV-2 infection or an uninfected control (not recorded which). The J gene is TRBJ2-5, the V gene TRBV6-1, with 8 bases fitting TRBD1. Sequencing was carried out using whole blood. The CDR3 DNA reads TGTGCCAGCAGTGAGGACCCAGGGGGCAGGGAGACCCAGTACTTC. Amino acid sequence: CASSEDPGGRETQYF.